One and the same sample provided the 16 T cell receptor beta chains below, sequenced in a study of monozygotic twins with inflammatory bowel disease. TCRdb reprocessed the 5' RACE reads, keeping one entry per CDR3 protein, no DNA. This sample's table has approximately 340,000 distinct CDR3 sequences. Sequenced input: blood. These receptors were taken from a human donor with ulcerative colitis or Crohn's disease, or a healthy co-twin of an affected twin (not recorded which).

The genes are TRBV12-3 or TRBV12-4 and TRBJ2-5. There are 15 residues in the CDR3. The CDR3 spells CASSDKQYRQETQYF.

This sequence joins TRBV5-1 and TRBJ2-4; as DNA is missing, the TRBD2 call by TCRdb cannot be tested. The CDR3 has 14 amino acids. Germline V gene data show CDR1 as SGHRS and CDR2 as YFSETQ. The CDR3 spells CASKSEGAKNIQYF.

J is TRBJ2-1 and V is TRBV7-9. Germline-derived CDR1 and CDR2 are SEHNR and FQNEAQ (reference sequence). CDR3 length: 12 amino acids. CDR3 sequence reads: CASSLTANEQFF.

This sequence joins TRBV27 and TRBJ2-7; no DNA is available, so the TRBD2 call from TCRdb remains unchecked. Germline CDR1 and CDR2: MNHEY and SMNVEV (reference sequence). The CDR3 is 12 residues long. This CDR3 is CATGTRPYEQYF.

The chain recombines TRBV28 with TRBJ2-1; TCRdb returns TRBD1, unconfirmable since there is no DNA. CDR3 length: 12 residues. Germline V lookup: CDR1 MDHEN, CDR2 SYDVKM. CDR3: CASSPGYNEQFF.

CDR3 loop: CATSRVDEGYRDYTF. The genes are TRBV15 and TRBJ1-2. This CDR3 comprises 15 residues. Per germline, CDR1 LNHNV and CDR2 YYDKDF (reference sequence).

The chain joins TRBV11-2 to TRBJ2-1; the D call from TCRdb, TRBD2, cannot be confirmed without DNA. The V gene's germline CDR1 is SGHAT and CDR2 FQNNGV. The CDR3 totals 18 residues. The CDR3 sequence is CASSAGGDRDYDSLEQFF.

The chain recombines TRBV6-5 with TRBJ1-5; TCRdb selects TRBD1, and the lack of DNA leaves this call unchecked. The germline V gene encodes CDR1 MNHEY and CDR2 SVGAGI. The CDR3 is 13 amino acids. CDR3 sequence: CASTRGGGQPQHF.

This chain connects TRBV9 to TRBJ2-7; the TCRdb D gene call, TRBD1, has no DNA to confirm it. Germline V CDR1 and CDR2: SGDLS, YYNGEE. This CDR3 comprises 16 residues. The CDR3 loop reads CASSVGSRGLQYEQYF.

The chain couples TRBV15 to TRBJ1-3. Germline CDR1 is LNHNV and CDR2 is YYDKDF (reference sequence). The CDR3 sequence is 14 residues long. The CDR3 sequence is CATSREGSGNTIYF.

The rearrangement uses TRBV30 and TRBJ2-2; the TRBD1 assignment by TCRdb is unverifiable without DNA. The CDR3 runs 15 residues. Germline assignment: CDR1 GTSNPN and CDR2 SVGIG (reference sequence). This CDR3 reads CASHFQGQGAGELFF.

This chain connects TRBV9 to TRBJ2-1; TCRdb gives TRBD1 as the D gene, but with no DNA this cannot be confirmed. The length of the CDR3 is 16 residues. Germline V CDR1 and CDR2: SGDLS, YYNGEE. CDR3 in amino acids: CASSVVGGYSYNEQFF.

This sequence joins TRBV6-2 or TRBV6-3 and TRBJ2-3. This CDR3 comprises 17 residues. Germline CDR1 is MNHEY and CDR2 is SVGEGT. The CDR3 reads CASSYAGRLGSTDTQYF.

The V gene is TRBV5-5, the J gene TRBJ1-5. The CDR3 covers 16 residues. Germline lookup yields CDR1 SGHKS and CDR2 YYEKEE (reference sequence). The CDR3 sequence is CASSLGVRTSNQPQHF.

The chain is built from TRBV7-9 and TRBJ2-7; the D call of TRBD2 rests on TCRdb alone, since no DNA is present to check it. This CDR3 contains 14 residues. Germline V gene data show CDR1 as SEHNR and CDR2 as FQNEAQ (reference sequence). The chain's CDR3 is CASSGIVAGYEQYF.

V usage is TRBV21-1 and J usage is TRBJ2-2; TCRdb calls TRBD2, which cannot be checked without DNA. TRBV21-1 corresponds to a pseudogene. The CDR3 is 16 residues long. CDR3 amino acids: CASSNGGPPNTGELFF.